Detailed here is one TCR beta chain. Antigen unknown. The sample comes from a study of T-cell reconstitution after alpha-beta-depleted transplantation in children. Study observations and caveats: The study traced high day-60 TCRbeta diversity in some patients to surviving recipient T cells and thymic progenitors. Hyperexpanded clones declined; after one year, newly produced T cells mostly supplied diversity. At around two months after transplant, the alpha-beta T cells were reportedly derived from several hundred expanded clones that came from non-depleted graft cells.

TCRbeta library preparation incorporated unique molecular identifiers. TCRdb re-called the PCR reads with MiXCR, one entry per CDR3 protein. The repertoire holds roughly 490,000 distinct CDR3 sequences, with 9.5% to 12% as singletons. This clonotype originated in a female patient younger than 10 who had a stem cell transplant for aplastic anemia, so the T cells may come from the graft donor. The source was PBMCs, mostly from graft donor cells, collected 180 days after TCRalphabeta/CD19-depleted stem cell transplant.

Written as DNA, the CDR3 is TGTGCCATCAGTGAGCCGGACCGCGCCTACAATGAGCAGTTCTTC. It encodes CAISEPDRAYNEQFF. The chain employs TRBV10-3 and TRBJ2-1; D uncertain. Trimming took off 2 bases at V and 2 bases at J, with 10 bases between the two ends. Germline loops: CDR1 ENHRY, CDR2 SYGVKD. This CDR3 is built from 15 residues.